The 26 T cell receptor beta chains given below trace back to one sample, sequenced in a study of control samples from healthy donors and cancer patients. Data came from immunoSEQ multiplex PCR; TCRdb stores just in-frame clones and leaves some out. Of around 120,000 clones listed, more than 70% were seen once; the top ten hold 2.3%. Material for sequencing was blood. All receptors derive from a woman in her 70s in good health.

The chain is built from TRBV2 and TRBJ2-7, with no clear D. V lost 6 bases to trimming and J lost 6 bases, with 15 bases between them. The CDR3 is 13 residues long. Per the germline V gene, CDR1 is SNHLY and CDR2 is FYNNEI. The CDR3 region is CASRVMGSPEQYF. CDR3 nucleotide sequence: TGTGCCAGCAGAGTCATGGGTTCGCCCGAGCAGTACTTC.

Worth noting for this clone: One end of the junction does not line up with germline, which may come from a read error. The V and J genes are TRBV18 and TRBJ2-2; TRBD1 matches 8 bases. The CDR3 totals 14 residues. Germline values: CDR1 KGHSH, CDR2 LQKENI. The CDR3 DNA reads TGTGCCAGCTCCCCACAGGGGGATACCGGGGAGCTGTTTTTT. Amino acids: CASSPQGDTGELFF.

The CDR3 DNA is TGCGCCAGCAGTCAATCGCCCCCGCAGGATAGCAATCAGCCCCAGCATTTT. Encoded protein: CASSQSPPQDSNQPQHF. The V and J genes are TRBV23-1 and TRBJ1-5; D is unresolved. TRBV23-1 is assigned to the ORF class and has an uncertain function. The CDR3 is 17 amino acids. The germline V and J ends were trimmed by 0 bases and 0 bases, with 12 bases remaining between them.

The CDR3 is CASSVDPGNQPQHF. The CDR3, as DNA: TGTGCCAGCAGCGTAGATCCGGGCAATCAGCCCCAGCATTTT. The J gene is TRBJ1-5, the V gene TRBV9, with unresolved D. The CDR3 length is 14 residues. Trimming shortened V by 0 bases and J by 2 bases, and 6 bases separated the two germline ends. Germline CDR1 SGDLS, CDR2 YYNGEE. The entire variable domain, with the rest obtained from reference TRBV9 and TRBJ1-5, is as follows: DSGVTQTPKHLITATGQRVTLRCSPRSGDLSVYWYQQSLDQGLQFLIQYYNGEERAKGNILERFSAQQFPDLHSELNLSSLELGDSALYFCASSVDPGNQPQHFGDGTRLSIL.

This clone was seen a few times. The chain combines TRBV4-2 with TRBJ2-6; D gene ambiguous. There are 18 residues in the CDR3. CDR1 LGHNA and CDR2 YNFKEQ come from the germline V gene. The ends were cut back, 2 bases at V and 1 base at J, with 15 bases in the middle. The CDR3 DNA reads as TGTGCCAGCAGCCAATTTTCCGTCACAGAGTCTGGGGCCAACGTCCTGACTTTC. Translation: CASSQFSVTESGANVLTF.

The CDR3 DNA follows: TGTGCCAGCAGCTTACTATGGCAGCAGGATACCTACGAGCAGTACTTC. It yields the protein CASSLLWQQDTYEQYF. This rearrangement joins TRBV7-8 to TRBJ2-7; D gene ambiguous. V gave up 2 bases and J gave up 2 bases, with 16 bases separating them. From germline, CDR1 is SGHVS and CDR2 FQNEAQ. The CDR3 covers 16 residues.

The rearrangement uses TRBV6-2 or TRBV6-3 and TRBJ2-2, with 11 bases that match TRBD2. After removal of 6 bases from V and 5 bases from J, the junction contained 8 bases not matched to a gene. The CDR3 spans 16 residues. In germline, CDR1 is MNHEY, CDR2 SVGEGT. The CDR3 DNA is TGTGCCAGCAGCCAACTAGCGGGGGCTAAGACCGGGGAGCTGTTTTTT. Translating it yields CASSQLAGAKTGELFF.

This sequence joins TRBV7-9 and TRBJ1-1, with D maybe TRBD1 (5 bases). CDR3 size: 15 residues. Germline V gene sequence: CDR1 SEHNR, CDR2 FQNEAQ (reference sequence). Trimming removed 3 bases at V and 2 bases at J, with 13 bases between. As DNA, the CDR3 is TGTGCCAGCAGCTTCCCCACAGGCCCCAACACTGAAGCTTTCTTT. It specifies CASSFPTGPNTEAFF.

J is TRBJ2-2 and V is TRBV27; the D gene is possibly TRBD2 (6 bases). CDR1 and CDR2 (germline): MNHEY, SMNVEV (reference sequence). The CDR3 totals 16 residues. Trimming cost V 5 bases and J 1 base, with 14 bases left between them. The CDR3 DNA reads as TGTGCCAGCAGTGCCACCGGGACTCAGAACACCGGGGAGCTGTTTTTT. Residues: CASSATGTQNTGELFF.

The chain carries TRBV5-6 and TRBJ1-1; D gene uncertain. The CDR3 is made up of 13 amino acids. Germline lookup yields CDR1 SGHDT and CDR2 YYEEEE. Trimming took off 4 bases at V and 8 bases at J, with 15 bases between the two ends. The chain's CDR3 is CASSLAGWSEAFF. Here the CDR3 DNA reads TGTGCCAGCAGCCTCGCAGGATGGTCCGAAGCTTTCTTT.

This clone was picked up one time. The chain uses TRBV4-3 and TRBJ2-1; no firm D call. The CDR3 is 16 amino acids. Between the trimmed V and J ends, which lost 1 base and 6 bases, there was a span of 16 bases. Looked up from germline, CDR1 is LGHNA and CDR2 is YSLEER. As DNA, the CDR3 is TGCGCCAGCAGCCAAGGATATCGCGGAATGTTCAATGAGCAGTTCTTC. Protein product: CASSQGYRGMFNEQFF.

The V and J genes are TRBV12-3 or TRBV12-4 and TRBJ2-3; D is uncertain. V was clipped by 6 bases and J by 6 bases, with 10 bases between them. There are 12 residues in the CDR3. CDR3 nucleotide sequence: TGTGCCAGCAGGCTGTACCGTGATACGCAGTATTTT. This codes for CASRLYRDTQYF.

This chain's CDR3 is CASSPQVLYEQYF. DNA for the CDR3: TGTGCCAGCAGCCCCCAGGTTTTGTACGAGCAGTACTTC. This chain joins TRBV12-3 or TRBV12-4 and TRBJ2-7; no firm D call. The V gene lost 6 bases and the J gene lost 4 bases, with 13 bases spanning the gap. This CDR3 is built from 13 residues.

The J gene is TRBJ1-2, the V gene TRBV4-3, with a possible D match to TRBD1 (5 bases). The germline CDR1 and CDR2 sequences are LGHNA and YSLEER. The V gene lost 0 bases and the J gene lost 3 bases, with 5 bases spanning the gap. CDR3 length equals 13 residues. The CDR3 loop reads CASSQDRDYGYTF. DNA for the CDR3: TGCGCCAGCAGCCAAGACAGGGACTATGGCTACACCTTC.

J is TRBJ1-2 and V is TRBV14, with no clear D. This CDR3 is 11 amino acids long. CDR1 and CDR2 (germline): SGHDN, FVKESK. V lost 3 bases to trimming and J lost 6 bases, with 5 bases between them. The CDR3 coding sequence is TGTGCCAGCAGCCAGCGGGATGGCTACACCTTC. Amino acids: CASSQRDGYTF.

The CDR3 loop is CASSPQGFNGYTF. CDR3 sequence (DNA): TGCGCCAGCAGCCCTCAGGGATTTAATGGCTACACCTTC. The rearrangement joins TRBV5-1 to TRBJ1-2, with D possibly being TRBD1 (5 bases). The CDR3 covers 13 residues. Trimming took 4 bases from V and 6 from J, leaving 13 bases between them. The germline CDR1 and CDR2 sequences are SGHRS and YFSETQ. Full variable domain (rest looked up from reference TRBV5-1 and TRBJ1-2): KAGVTQTPRYLIKTRGQQVTLSCSPISGHRSVSWYQQTPGQGLQFLFEYFSETQRNKGNFPGRFSGRQFSNSRSEMNVSTLELGDSALYLCASSPQGFNGYTFGSGTRLTVV.

This clone appeared a single time. The J gene is TRBJ2-7, the V gene TRBV7-9; perhaps D is TRBD1 or TRBD2 (5 bases each). Germline V gene data show CDR1 as SEHNR and CDR2 as FQNEAQ (reference sequence). The CDR3 covers 12 residues. Trimming took 5 bases from V and 12 from J, leaving 17 bases between them. This CDR3 is CASSRDLSQRYF. DNA of the CDR3: TGTGCCAGCAGCCGGGACCTCAGTCAGCGGTACTTC.

To note about this clone: Germline is not matched at one junction end, which may reflect a read error. Written as DNA, the CDR3 is TGTGCCAGCAGCTTGGGGGCGGGTAGAGTCTTC. Its protein product is CASSLGAGRVF. The V call is TRBV5-4, the J call TRBJ2-1; D perhaps matches TRBD2 (5 bases). CDR3 size: 11 residues. In germline, CDR1 is SGHNT, CDR2 YYREEE (reference sequence).

The V and J genes are TRBV4-1 and TRBJ1-4, with D possibly matching TRBD1 (6 bases). Germline V CDR1 and CDR2: MGHRA, YSYEKL. The CDR3 has 13 residues. Trimming removed 3 bases at V and 5 bases at J, with 7 bases between. The CDR3 nucleotides read TGCGCCAGCAGCCAGGGGGCAAATGAAAAACTGTTTTTT. It yields the protein CASSQGANEKLFF.

The chain couples TRBV7-8 to TRBJ2-2, with TRBD2 matching over 10 bases. Germline V CDR1 and CDR2: SGHVS, FQNEAQ. This CDR3 spans 16 amino acids. Trimming at V came to 2 bases and at J to 4 bases, leaving 4 bases not matched to a gene. CDR3 sequence reads: CASSLKAGGRTGELFF. CDR3 nucleotides: TGTGCCAGCAGCTTAAAAGCGGGGGGGCGCACCGGGGAGCTGTTTTTT.

This clone was seen a handful of times. V gene TRBV27 combines with J gene TRBJ2-7, with 8 bases lining up with TRBD2. CDR1 and CDR2 (germline): MNHEY, SMNVEV (reference sequence). The CDR3 has 15 residues. The ends lost 3 bases at V and 5 bases at J; junction bases unmatched: 9. The CDR3 DNA is TGTGCCAGCAGTTTCGAGCCCGGGGGGGCCGACGAGCAGTACTTC. This sequence encodes CASSFEPGGADEQYF.

V is TRBV4-1 and J is TRBJ1-6; the match to TRBD1 covers 10 bases. CDR3 length: 17 amino acids. Germline CDR1 MGHRA, CDR2 YSYEKL. V dropped 5 bases and J dropped 11; count of bases not matched to a gene: 15. The CDR3 region has the DNA TGCGCCAGCAGCAGTCCCCGGGGACAGGGGATTGAGGCACCCCTCCACTTT. Its translation: CASSSPRGQGIEAPLHF.

This clone was counted a single time. The chain links TRBV2 to TRBJ2-5; 10 nucleotides match TRBD2. Germline CDR1 reads SNHLY; CDR2 reads FYNNEI. V dropped 6 bases and J dropped 4; count of bases not matched to a gene: 5. This CDR3 comprises 14 residues. This CDR3 reads CASRSGGAGETQYF. CDR3 DNA: TGTGCCAGCAGAAGCGGGGGGGCCGGAGAGACCCAGTACTTC.

The rearrangement joins TRBV7-2 to TRBJ1-3; 7 positions match TRBD1. CDR1 and CDR2 from the germline V gene are SGHTA and FQGNSA. This CDR3 has 17 residues. Trimming removed 1 base from V and 4 bases from J; junction bases left unmatched: 10. CDR3 sequence reads: CASSLGPTGSTGNTIYF. Here the CDR3 DNA reads TGTGCCAGCAGCTTAGGGCCGACAGGGAGTACGGGAAACACCATATATTTT.

The chain uses TRBV19 and TRBJ1-2, with TRBD1 as a possible D gene (6 bases). The CDR3 covers 15 residues. Germline CDR1 and CDR2: LNHDA and SQIVND (reference sequence). Trimming stripped 5 bases from V and 4 bases from J, with 17 bases between. This chain's CDR3 is CASSAIQGESYGYTF. CDR3 nucleotide sequence: TGTGCCAGTAGTGCTATACAGGGAGAGAGCTATGGCTACACCTTC. Drawing the rest from reference TRBV19 and TRBJ1-2, the complete variable domain is DGGITQSPKYLFRKEGQNVTLSCEQNLNHDAMYWYRQDPGQGLRLIYYSQIVNDFQKGDIAEGYSVSREKKESFPLTVTSAQKNPTAFYLCASSAIQGESYGYTFGSGTRLTVV.

V usage is TRBV29-1 and J usage is TRBJ1-2; perhaps TRBD1 as D (6 bases). Trimming cost V 3 bases and J 9 bases, with 23 bases left between them. Germline V gene data show CDR1 as SQVTM and CDR2 as ANQGSEA. This CDR3 is built from 15 residues. CDR3 loop: CSVDPSGGGIGSYTF. The CDR3 DNA reads TGCAGCGTTGACCCTTCGGGGGGCGGGATTGGTAGCTACACCTTC.